The clone carrying this T cell receptor beta chain was counted a single time. Its antigen is unidentified. Profiling relied on immunoSEQ multiplex PCR, and the TCRdb table lists in-frame clones only, not all of them. In the table there are 70,000 or so clones, 84% of which are singletons. This specimen comes from a study of graft-versus-host responses after intestinal transplantation. Across the study: Each of the recipients got a multivisceral, liver-intestinal, or isolated intestinal transplant. Tacrolimus and steroids were given for two to three years to all recipients after anti-thymocyte globulin induction.

The study, taken as a whole, reports: High graft-versus-host to host-versus-graft clonal ratios were seen in allografts of patients with graft-donor T cell macrochimerism. After transplant, early declines in HvG clones were associated with peak levels of circulating GvH clones.

This specimen was unstimulated CD4+ T cells sorted from spleen or lymph node cells, taken before transplant. The sequence came from a human donor who was the organ donor for an intestinal transplant.

The CDR3 here is CASSQGGQGEGDTQYF. CDR3 nucleotides: TGCGCCAGCAGCCAAGGGGGACAGGGTGAGGGAGATACGCAGTATTTT. This chain uses TRBV4-3 with TRBJ2-3, with 9 bases aligning to TRBD1. Germline assignment: CDR1 LGHNA and CDR2 YSLEER. J lost 5 bases, V lost 1 base, and 7 bases had no gene match. There are 16 residues in the CDR3.